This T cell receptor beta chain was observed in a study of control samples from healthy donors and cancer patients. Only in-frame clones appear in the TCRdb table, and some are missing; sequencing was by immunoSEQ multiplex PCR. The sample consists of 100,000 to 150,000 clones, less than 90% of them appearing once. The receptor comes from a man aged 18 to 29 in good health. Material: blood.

The CDR3 spells CAWAEGTEQFF. CDR3 in DNA: TGTGCCTGGGCCGAGGGGACTGAGCAGTTCTTC. The rearrangement joins TRBV30 to TRBJ2-1; perhaps D is TRBD1 or TRBD2 (5 bases each). V lost 5 bases and J lost 9, with 11 bases in between. The CDR3 is 11 amino acids. CDR1 and CDR2 (germline): GTSNPN, SVGIG (reference sequence).